Below, 3 T cell receptor beta chains from the same sample are listed, as sequenced in a study of blood T cell repertoires in COVID-19 (dated by TCRdb to the early 2020s). To prepare the library, the immunoSEQ multiplex PCR assay was applied. The clones in this table, taken by TCRdb from immuneACCESS, are in-frame only. Not every clone is retained; where verified, under half of the shortfall comes from an unresolved V gene, and the cause of the rest is unknown. This sample comprises more than 25,000 clones, 85% of them detected only once. Of the sample, under 8.5% falls within the top ten clones. Source material: peripheral blood. The receptors here all came from a man between 60 and 70 years old with active COVID-19.

The rearrangement joins TRBV27 to TRBJ2-1; D gene ambiguous. The V gene's germline CDR1 is MNHEY and CDR2 SMNVEV (reference sequence). V was shortened by 3 bases and J by 3 bases, with 6 bases between the two germline ends. The CDR3 has 13 residues. For the CDR3, the DNA is TGTGCCAGCAGTTTCACAGTCTACAATGAGCAGTTCTTC. Protein sequence: CASSFTVYNEQFF.

The rearrangement joins TRBV11-3 to TRBJ2-1, with 9 bases lining up with TRBD2. With V trimmed by 5 bases and J by 7 bases, 9 bases remained unmatched. CDR3 length: 15 amino acids. Germline-derived CDR1 and CDR2 are SGHNT and YENEEA. CDR3 sequence: CASSPRVAGVNEQFF. The CDR3 DNA reads as TGTGCCAGCAGCCCCAGGGTAGCGGGAGTGAATGAGCAGTTCTTC.

This chain connects TRBV13 to TRBJ2-7; D gene unclear. This CDR3 is built from 17 residues. V was clipped by 5 bases and J by 0 bases, with 20 bases between them. Germline assignment: CDR1 PRHDT and CDR2 FYEKMQ (reference sequence). This chain's CDR3 is CASSLAEEAWNSYEQYF. In nucleotides, the CDR3 is TGTGCCAGCAGCCTTGCCGAGGAAGCGTGGAACTCCTACGAGCAGTACTTC.